The subject of this entry is one T cell receptor (beta chain). What it binds is not known. This sample stems from a study of shared clonotypes between healthy human individuals. Study background: The study drew on a couple of women and three men aged 18 to 49 as donors.

Trimming shortened V by 8 bases and J by 0 bases, and 16 bases separated the two germline ends. CDR3 size: 15 residues. Germline CDR1 reads MDHEN; CDR2 reads SYDVKM. Every donor was a Caucasian adult from Nashville, Tennessee. Splitting the CD4+ cells yielded a CD45RA+ naive subset and a CD45RA-negative memory subset. Sequenced by immunoSEQ multiplex PCR; TCRdb stores in-frame clones only, minus some. The sample shows some 2,500,000 clones, roughly 93% of them seen only once. Findings and caveats of the study: When naive CD4 clonotypes were compared across a handful of donors, approximately 5% were shared.

The sequenced sample was naive CD4+ T cells from PBMCs. Subset indicated: CD45RA+ positively selected. J is TRBJ1-2 and V is TRBV28; TRBD1 is a possible D gene (6 bases). This sequence originates from a man aged 18 to 30 in good health. Some clones in this sample may be carry-over from other donors' samples. CDR3 sequence (DNA): TGTGCCAGCCGCCCTAGAGGGGGAGCTAACTATGGCTACACCTTC. Translating gives CASRPRGGANYGYTF.